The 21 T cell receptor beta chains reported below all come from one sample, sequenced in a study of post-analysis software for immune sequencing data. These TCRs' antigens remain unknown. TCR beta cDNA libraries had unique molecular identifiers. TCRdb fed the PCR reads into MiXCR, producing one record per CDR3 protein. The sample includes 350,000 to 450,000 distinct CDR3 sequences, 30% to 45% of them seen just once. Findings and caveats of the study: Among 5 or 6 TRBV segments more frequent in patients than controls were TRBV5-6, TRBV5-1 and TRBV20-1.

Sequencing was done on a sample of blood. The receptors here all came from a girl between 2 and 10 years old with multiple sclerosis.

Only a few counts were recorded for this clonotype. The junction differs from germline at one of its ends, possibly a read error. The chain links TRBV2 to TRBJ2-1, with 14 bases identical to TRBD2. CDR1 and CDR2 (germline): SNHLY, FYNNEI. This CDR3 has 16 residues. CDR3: CASTELGLAGVAEQFF. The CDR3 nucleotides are TGTGCCAGCACTGAACTGGGACTAGCGGGGGTGGCTGAGCAGTTCTTC.

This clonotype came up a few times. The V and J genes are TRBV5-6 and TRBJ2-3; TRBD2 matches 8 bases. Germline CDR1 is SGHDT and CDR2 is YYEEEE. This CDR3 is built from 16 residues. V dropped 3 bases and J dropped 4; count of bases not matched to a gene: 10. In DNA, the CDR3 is TGTGCCAGCAGCTCGTTGACTAGCGATCGGGCAGATACGCAGTATTTT. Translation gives CASSSLTSDRADTQYF.

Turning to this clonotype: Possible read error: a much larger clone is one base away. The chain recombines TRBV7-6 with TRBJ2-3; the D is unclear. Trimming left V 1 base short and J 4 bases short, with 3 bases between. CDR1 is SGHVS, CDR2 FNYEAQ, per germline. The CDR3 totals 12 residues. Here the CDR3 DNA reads TGTGCCAGCAGCTTAGAGCCAGATACGCAGTATTTT. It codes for CASSLEPDTQYF.

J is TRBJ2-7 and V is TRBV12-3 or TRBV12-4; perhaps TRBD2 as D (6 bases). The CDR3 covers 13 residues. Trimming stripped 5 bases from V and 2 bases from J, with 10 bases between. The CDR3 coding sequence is TGTGCCAGCAGTAGACAGCGGGCCTACGAGCAGTACTTC. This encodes CASSRQRAYEQYF.

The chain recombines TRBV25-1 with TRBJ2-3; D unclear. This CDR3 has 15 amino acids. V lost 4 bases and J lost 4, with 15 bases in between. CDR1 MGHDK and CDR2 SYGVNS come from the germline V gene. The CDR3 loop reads CASSGSWTGADTQYF. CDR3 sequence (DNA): TGTGCCAGCAGTGGGTCCTGGACCGGCGCAGATACGCAGTATTTT. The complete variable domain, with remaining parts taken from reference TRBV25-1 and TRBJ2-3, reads EADIYQTPRYLVIGTGKKITLECSQTMGHDKMYWYQQDPGMELHLIHYSYGVNSTEKGDLSSESTVSRIRTEHFPLTLESARPSHTSQYLCASSGSWTGADTQYFGPGTRLTVL.

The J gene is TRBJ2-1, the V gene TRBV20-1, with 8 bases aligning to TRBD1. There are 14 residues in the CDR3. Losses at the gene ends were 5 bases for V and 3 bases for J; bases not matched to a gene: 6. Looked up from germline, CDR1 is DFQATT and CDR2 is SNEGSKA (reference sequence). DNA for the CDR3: TGCAGTGCTCCCCGGACAGGGATCTACAATGAGCAGTTCTTC. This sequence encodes CSAPRTGIYNEQFF.

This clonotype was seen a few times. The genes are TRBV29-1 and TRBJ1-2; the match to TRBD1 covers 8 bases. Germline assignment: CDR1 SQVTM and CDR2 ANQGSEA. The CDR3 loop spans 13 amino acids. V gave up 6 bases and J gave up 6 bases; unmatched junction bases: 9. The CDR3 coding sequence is TGCAGCGTCGCCCTAGGACAGGGTGATGGCTACACCTTC. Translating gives CSVALGQGDGYTF.

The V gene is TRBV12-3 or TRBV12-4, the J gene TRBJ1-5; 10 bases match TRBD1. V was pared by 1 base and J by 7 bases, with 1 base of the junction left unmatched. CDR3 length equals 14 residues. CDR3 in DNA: TGTGCCAGCAGTTTAGGGACAGGGGGGCAGCCCCAGCATTTT. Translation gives CASSLGTGGQPQHF.

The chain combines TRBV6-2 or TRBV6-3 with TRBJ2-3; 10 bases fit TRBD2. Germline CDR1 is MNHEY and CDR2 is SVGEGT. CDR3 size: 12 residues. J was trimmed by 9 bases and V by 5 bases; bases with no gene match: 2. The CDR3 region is CASSTSGTTQYF. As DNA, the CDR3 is TGTGCCAGCAGTACTAGCGGGACCACGCAGTATTTT.

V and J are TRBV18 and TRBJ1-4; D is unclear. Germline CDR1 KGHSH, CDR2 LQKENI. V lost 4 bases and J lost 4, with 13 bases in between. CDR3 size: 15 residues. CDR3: CASSRYTKLNEKLFF. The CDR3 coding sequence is TGTGCCAGCTCACGCTATACCAAGCTTAATGAAAAACTGTTTTTT.

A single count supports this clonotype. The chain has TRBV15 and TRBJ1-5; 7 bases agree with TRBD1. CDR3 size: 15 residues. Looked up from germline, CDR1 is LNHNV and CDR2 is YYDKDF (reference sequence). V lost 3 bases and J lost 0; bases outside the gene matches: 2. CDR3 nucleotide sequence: TGTGCCACCAGCAGGACAGGGCTTAGCAATCAGCCCCAGCATTTT. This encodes CATSRTGLSNQPQHF. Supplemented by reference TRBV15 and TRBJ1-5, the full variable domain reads DAMVIQNPRYQVTQFGKPVTLSCSQTLNHNVMYWYQQKSSQAPKLLFHYYDKDFNNEADTPDNFQSRRPNTSFCFLDIRSPGLGDTAMYLCATSRTGLSNQPQHFGDGTRLSIL.

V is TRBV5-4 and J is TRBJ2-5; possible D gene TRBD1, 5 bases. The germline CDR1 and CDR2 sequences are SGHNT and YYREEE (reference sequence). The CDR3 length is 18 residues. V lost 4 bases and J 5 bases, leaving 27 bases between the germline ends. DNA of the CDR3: TGTGCCAGCAGCAGAACCTTTGGGGCGCACGGCGCCGAGGAGACCCAGTACTTC. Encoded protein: CASSRTFGAHGAEETQYF.

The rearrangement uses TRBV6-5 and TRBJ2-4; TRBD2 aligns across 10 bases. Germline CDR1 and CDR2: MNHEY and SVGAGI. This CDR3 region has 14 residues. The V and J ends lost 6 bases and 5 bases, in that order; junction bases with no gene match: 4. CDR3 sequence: CASSPGLAENIQYF. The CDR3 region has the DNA TGTGCCAGCAGCCCCGGACTAGCGGAAAACATTCAGTACTTC.

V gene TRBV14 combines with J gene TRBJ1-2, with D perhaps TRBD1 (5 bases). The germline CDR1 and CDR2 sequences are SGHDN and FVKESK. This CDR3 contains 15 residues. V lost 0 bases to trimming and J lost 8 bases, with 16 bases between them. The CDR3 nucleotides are TGTGCCAGCAGCCAAGAGGGCAAGGGGATTTTGGGCTACACCTTC. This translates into CASSQEGKGILGYTF. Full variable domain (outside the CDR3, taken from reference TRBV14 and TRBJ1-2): EAGVTQFPSHSVIEKGQTVTLRCDPISGHDNLYWYRRVMGKEIKFLLHFVKESKQDESGMPNNRFLAERTGGTYSTLKVQPAELEDSGVYFCASSQEGKGILGYTFGSGTRLTVV.

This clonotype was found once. CDR3 amino acids: CASSQDRVLENSPLHF. CDR3 bases: TGCGCCAGCAGCCAGGACAGGGTATTAGAAAATTCACCCCTCCACTTT. V usage is TRBV5-1 and J usage is TRBJ1-6; TRBD1 agrees at 8 bases. The CDR3 is 16 residues long. Germline CDR1 reads SGHRS; CDR2 reads YFSETQ. The V gene end was trimmed by 4 bases and the J gene end by 7 bases; junction bases not matched to a gene: 10.

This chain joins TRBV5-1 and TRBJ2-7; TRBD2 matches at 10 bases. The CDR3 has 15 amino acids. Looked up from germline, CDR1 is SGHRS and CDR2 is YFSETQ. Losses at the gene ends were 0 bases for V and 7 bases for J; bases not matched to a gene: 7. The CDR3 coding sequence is TGCGCCAGCAGCTTGGAAAGCGGGAGGGCCAGGGAGCAGTACTTC. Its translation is CASSLESGRAREQYF.

The CDR3 DNA reads as TGTGCCAGCAGCTTAAATCGTGGGACTAGCGGGTACAATGAGCAGTTCTTC. Translation gives CASSLNRGTSGYNEQFF. V gene TRBV7-3 combines with J gene TRBJ2-1; 12 bases align to TRBD2. Germline V gene sequence: CDR1 SGHTA, CDR2 FQGTGA. V dropped 1 base and J dropped 4; count of bases not matched to a gene: 5. The CDR3 covers 17 residues.

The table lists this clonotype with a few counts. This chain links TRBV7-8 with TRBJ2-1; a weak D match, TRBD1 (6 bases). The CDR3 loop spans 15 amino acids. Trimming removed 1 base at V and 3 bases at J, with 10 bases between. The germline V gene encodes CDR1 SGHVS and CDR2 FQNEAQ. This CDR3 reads CASSLGMDSYNEQFF. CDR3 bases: TGTGCCAGCAGCTTAGGGATGGACAGCTACAATGAGCAGTTCTTC.

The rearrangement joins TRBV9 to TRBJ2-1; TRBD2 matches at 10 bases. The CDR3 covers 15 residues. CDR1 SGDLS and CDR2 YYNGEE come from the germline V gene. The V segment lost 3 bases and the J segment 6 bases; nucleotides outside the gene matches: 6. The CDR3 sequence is CASSDGTSVSNEQFF. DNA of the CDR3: TGTGCCAGCAGCGACGGGACTAGCGTTTCCAATGAGCAGTTCTTC.

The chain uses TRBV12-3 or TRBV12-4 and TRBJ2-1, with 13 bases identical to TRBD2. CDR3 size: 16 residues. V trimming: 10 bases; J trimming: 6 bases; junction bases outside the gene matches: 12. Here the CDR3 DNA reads TGTGCCACCCTTAAGGGGGGACTAGCGGGACTCAATGAGCAGTTCTTC. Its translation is CATLKGGLAGLNEQFF.

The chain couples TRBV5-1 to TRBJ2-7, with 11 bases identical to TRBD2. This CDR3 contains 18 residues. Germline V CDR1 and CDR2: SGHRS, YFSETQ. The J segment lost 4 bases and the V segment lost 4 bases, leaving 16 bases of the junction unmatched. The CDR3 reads CASSPAGLAAPPQYEQYF. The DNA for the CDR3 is TGCGCCAGCAGCCCCGCGGGACTAGCGGCTCCCCCCCAGTACGAGCAGTACTTC.